One sample yielded the 25 T cell receptor beta chains listed below, sequenced in a study of cytotoxic CD8 clonotypes in ibrutinib-treated CLL. Libraries were prepared by immunoSEQ multiplex PCR; TCRdb keeps only in-frame clonotypes and omits some of them. Among some 200,000 clones, around 75% were seen once, and the ten largest hold roughly 5.9%. Sequencing was performed on PBMCs, taken after 12 months of ibrutinib treatment. These receptors were obtained from a human donor with chronic lymphocytic leukemia.

The J gene is TRBJ1-5, the V gene TRBV27, with 11 nucleotides matching TRBD1. After removal of 6 bases from V and 7 bases from J, the junction contained 11 bases not matched to a gene. There are 16 residues in the CDR3. The germline gives CDR1 MNHEY, CDR2 SMNVEV (reference sequence). The CDR3 protein is CASSPPGDRGEQPQHF. In DNA form, the CDR3 reads TGTGCCAGCAGCCCTCCCGGGGACAGGGGGGAGCAGCCCCAGCATTTT.

This clone was seen a handful of times. The CDR3 loop reads CASSQSPGTGDEKLFF. In nucleotides, the CDR3 is TGCGCCAGCAGCCAAAGTCCCGGGACAGGGGATGAAAAACTGTTTTTT. J is TRBJ1-4 and V is TRBV4-1; 10 bases fit TRBD1. The CDR3 length is 16 residues. V was clipped by 2 bases and J by 6 bases; unmatched bases: 6. Germline V gives CDR1 MGHRA, CDR2 YSYEKL.

The CDR3 is CASSLNRLNTEAFF. In DNA form, the CDR3 reads TGCGCCAGCAGCCTTAACAGACTGAACACTGAAGCTTTCTTT. The chain recombines TRBV4-1 with TRBJ1-1; D gene unclear. Germline values: CDR1 MGHRA, CDR2 YSYEKL. The ends were cut back, 4 bases at V and 0 bases at J, with 9 bases in the middle. The CDR3 contains 14 residues.

This clone was picked up one time. The V gene is TRBV4-1, the J gene TRBJ1-1; unclear D gene. The CDR3 consists of 16 residues. From germline, CDR1 is MGHRA and CDR2 YSYEKL. V lost 5 bases, J lost 0 bases, and 16 bases lay in between. The CDR3 protein is CASSGRSNIMNTEAFF. Written as DNA, the CDR3 is TGCGCCAGCAGCGGAAGGTCAAATATCATGAACACTGAAGCTTTCTTT.

The rearrangement joins TRBV30 to TRBJ1-3, with 8 bases fitting TRBD1. The CDR3 covers 13 residues. Germline values: CDR1 GTSNPN, CDR2 SVGIG (reference sequence). After removal of 5 bases from V and 3 bases from J, the junction contained 3 bases not matched to a gene. CDR3 bases: TGTGCCTGGGACAGGGGCTTTGGAAACACCATATATTTT. Protein product: CAWDRGFGNTIYF.

This chain connects TRBV27 to TRBJ2-2, with TRBD2 matching 8 bases. With 7 bases clipped from V and 5 bases from J, the junction kept 6 bases outside the gene matches. Germline V gene sequence: CDR1 MNHEY, CDR2 SMNVEV (reference sequence). The CDR3 runs 14 residues. The CDR3 spells CASTWTSTTGELFF. CDR3 DNA: TGTGCCAGCACATGGACTAGCACGACCGGGGAGCTGTTTTTT.

The chain is built from TRBV15 and TRBJ1-2; D is unclear. This CDR3 comprises 12 residues. Trimming removed 0 bases at V and 5 bases at J, with 4 bases between. Germline V gene lookup returns CDR1 LNHNV and CDR2 YYDKDF (reference sequence). The CDR3 region has the DNA TGTGCCACCAGCAGAGACATGTATGGCTACACCTTC. This translates into CATSRDMYGYTF. Complete variable domain (other parts from reference TRBV15 and TRBJ1-2): DAMVIQNPRYQVTQFGKPVTLSCSQTLNHNVMYWYQQKSSQAPKLLFHYYDKDFNNEADTPDNFQSRRPNTSFCFLDIRSPGLGDTAMYLCATSRDMYGYTFGSGTRLTVV.

This sequence joins TRBV18 and TRBJ1-2, with 7 bases lining up with TRBD1. The germline V gene has CDR1 KGHSH and CDR2 LQKENI. J gave up 4 bases and V 0 bases, and 2 bases lay outside the gene matches. The CDR3 totals 14 residues. The CDR3, as DNA: TGTGCCAGCTCACCACCGCGACAGGGCTATGGCTACACCTTC. Residues: CASSPPRQGYGYTF.

The V gene is TRBV28, the J gene TRBJ2-1; 7 bases line up with TRBD2. With V trimmed by 5 bases and J by 9 bases, 7 bases remained unmatched. This CDR3 region has 13 residues. The germline V gene has CDR1 MDHEN and CDR2 SYDVKM. Written as DNA, the CDR3 is TGTGCCAGCAGTCCCGGGAGGTCGAGTGAGCAGTTCTTC. It encodes CASSPGRSSEQFF.

This chain joins TRBV29-1 and TRBJ2-7; D gene uncertain. Trimming stripped 0 bases from V and 2 bases from J, with 14 bases between. Germline V CDR1 and CDR2: SQVTM, ANQGSEA. The CDR3 loop spans 15 amino acids. The CDR3 DNA is TGCAGCGTTGAAGATAACGACAAAACAGCCTACGAGCAGTACTTC. It translates to CSVEDNDKTAYEQYF.

This clone was seen only once. The chain couples TRBV20-1 to TRBJ2-7, with D possibly being TRBD1 (5 bases). The V gene lost 4 bases and the J gene lost 7 bases, with 8 bases spanning the gap. The V gene's germline CDR1 is DFQATT and CDR2 SNEGSKA (reference sequence). The CDR3 loop spans 10 amino acids. The CDR3 here is CSANRIEQYF. CDR3 nucleotide sequence: TGCAGTGCTAACAGGATTGAGCAGTACTTC.

The chain combines TRBV18 with TRBJ2-1, with D perhaps matching TRBD1 (6 bases). Trimming took off 0 bases at V and 4 bases at J, with 10 bases between the two ends. The CDR3 consists of 15 residues. Looked up from germline, CDR1 is KGHSH and CDR2 is LQKENI. This CDR3 reads CASSPPNQGYNEQFF. CDR3 coding DNA: TGTGCCAGCTCACCACCCAACCAGGGGTACAATGAGCAGTTCTTC.

This chain connects TRBV29-1 to TRBJ1-2, with 7 bases identical to TRBD1. This CDR3 is built from 16 residues. V lost 3 bases and J lost 2; bases outside the gene matches: 12. Germline V gives CDR1 SQVTM, CDR2 ANQGSEA. Here the CDR3 reads CSVERGPSSLNYGYTF. DNA for the CDR3: TGCAGCGTTGAGAGGGGGCCTTCCTCGCTCAACTATGGCTACACCTTC.

The V call is TRBV9, the J call TRBJ2-5; 9 bases map to TRBD1. This CDR3 is built from 15 residues. CDR1 is SGDLS, CDR2 YYNGEE, per germline. The junction had 5 bases not matched to a gene; V was cut back by 3 bases and J by 2 bases. The CDR3, as DNA: TGTGCCAGCAGCGAGGGGGGGACAGGGCAAGAGACCCAGTACTTC. Protein sequence: CASSEGGTGQETQYF.

Written as DNA, the CDR3 is TGTGCCAGCAGAAGGGGCGCCCGGACTAGCGGGGAGACCCAGTACTTC. Translation: CASRRGARTSGETQYF. This sequence joins TRBV2 and TRBJ2-5; 11 bases match TRBD2. Germline V gene sequence: CDR1 SNHLY, CDR2 FYNNEI. With V trimmed by 6 bases and J by 5 bases, 11 bases remained unmatched. CDR3 length: 16 amino acids.

The chain employs TRBV28 and TRBJ2-5; no reliable D call. Germline CDR1 MDHEN, CDR2 SYDVKM. Trimming removed 3 bases from V and 4 bases from J, with 15 bases in between. This CDR3 contains 15 residues. This CDR3 is CASSFERNAPETQYF. In DNA form, the CDR3 reads TGTGCCAGCAGTTTCGAACGGAACGCACCAGAGACCCAGTACTTC.

This chain joins TRBV6-1 and TRBJ1-3; D is undetermined. The CDR3 has 15 amino acids. Trimming left V 2 bases short and J 6 bases short, with 14 bases between. The germline gives CDR1 MNHNS, CDR2 SASEGT. CDR3 DNA: TGTGCCAGCAGTGAAACCCCGGCGAGTCTAAACACCATATATTTT. It yields the protein CASSETPASLNTIYF.

The J gene is TRBJ2-3, the V gene TRBV5-6; the D is unclear. V dropped 0 bases and J dropped 5 bases, with 13 bases sitting between them. CDR1 is SGHDT and CDR2 is YYEEEE in the germline V gene. The CDR3 sequence is 15 residues long. Here the CDR3 DNA reads TGTGCCAGCAGCTTGGTAAGCCTTTGGGGAGATACGCAGTATTTT. Amino acid sequence: CASSLVSLWGDTQYF.

This chain uses TRBV4-1 with TRBJ2-1; TRBD2 is a possible D gene (6 bases). V lost 0 bases and J lost 0, with 18 bases in between. Germline-derived CDR1 and CDR2 are MGHRA and YSYEKL. The CDR3 has 19 amino acids. This CDR3 is CASSQDRIGGRNSYNEQFF. In DNA form, the CDR3 reads TGCGCCAGCAGCCAAGATCGGATCGGTGGGAGGAACTCCTACAATGAGCAGTTCTTC.

The chain links TRBV25-1 to TRBJ1-2; D remains unclear. The CDR3 contains 11 residues. CDR1 is MGHDK and CDR2 is SYGVNS in the germline V gene. V gave up 5 bases and J gave up 2 bases, with 3 bases separating them. The CDR3 DNA is TGTGCCAGCAGTAGGAACTATGGCTACACCTTC. Amino acid sequence: CASSRNYGYTF.

The chain uses TRBV7-9 and TRBJ2-1; D not resolved. The CDR3 has 15 amino acids. Germline values: CDR1 SEHNR, CDR2 FQNEAQ (reference sequence). V gave up 1 base and J gave up 4 bases, with 11 bases separating them. DNA of the CDR3: TGTGCCAGCAGCTTAGAGGCACGTTTATACAATGAGCAGTTCTTC. Amino acids: CASSLEARLYNEQFF.

V is TRBV19 and J is TRBJ2-7; 10 nucleotides match TRBD1. Germline CDR1 is LNHDA and CDR2 is SQIVND (reference sequence). The CDR3 totals 15 residues. V gave up 6 bases and J gave up 1 base; unmatched junction bases: 6. The CDR3 sequence is CASRGGQGPSYEQYF. The CDR3 DNA sequence: TGTGCCAGTAGGGGGGGACAGGGGCCTTCCTACGAGCAGTACTTC.

This sequence joins TRBV2 and TRBJ2-7; 8 bases line up with TRBD1. The length of the CDR3 is 13 residues. J lost 5 bases, V lost 8 bases, and 8 bases had no gene match. Germline V gives CDR1 SNHLY, CDR2 FYNNEI. The CDR3 DNA reads TGTGCCAGCGGAAAGGACAGGGTTAACGAGCAGTACTTC. Its translation: CASGKDRVNEQYF.

The rearrangement links TRBV5-1 to TRBJ2-5, with TRBD2 matching over 10 bases. Germline loops: CDR1 SGHRS, CDR2 YFSETQ. Unmatched junction bases numbered 9, after V lost 4 bases and J lost 3 bases. The CDR3 spans 16 residues. The chain's CDR3 is CASSLQPLAGEETQYF. DNA of the CDR3: TGCGCCAGCAGCCTCCAACCGCTAGCGGGAGAAGAGACCCAGTACTTC.

In this sample, this clone turned up a few times. The chain couples TRBV7-6 to TRBJ1-1; D is undetermined. V lost 4 bases to trimming and J lost 4 bases, with 10 bases between them. The germline V gene encodes CDR1 SGHVS and CDR2 FNYEAQ. There are 13 residues in the CDR3. The CDR3 sequence is CASSSQVGTEAFF. The DNA for the CDR3 is TGTGCCAGCAGCTCCCAGGTAGGCACTGAAGCTTTCTTT.